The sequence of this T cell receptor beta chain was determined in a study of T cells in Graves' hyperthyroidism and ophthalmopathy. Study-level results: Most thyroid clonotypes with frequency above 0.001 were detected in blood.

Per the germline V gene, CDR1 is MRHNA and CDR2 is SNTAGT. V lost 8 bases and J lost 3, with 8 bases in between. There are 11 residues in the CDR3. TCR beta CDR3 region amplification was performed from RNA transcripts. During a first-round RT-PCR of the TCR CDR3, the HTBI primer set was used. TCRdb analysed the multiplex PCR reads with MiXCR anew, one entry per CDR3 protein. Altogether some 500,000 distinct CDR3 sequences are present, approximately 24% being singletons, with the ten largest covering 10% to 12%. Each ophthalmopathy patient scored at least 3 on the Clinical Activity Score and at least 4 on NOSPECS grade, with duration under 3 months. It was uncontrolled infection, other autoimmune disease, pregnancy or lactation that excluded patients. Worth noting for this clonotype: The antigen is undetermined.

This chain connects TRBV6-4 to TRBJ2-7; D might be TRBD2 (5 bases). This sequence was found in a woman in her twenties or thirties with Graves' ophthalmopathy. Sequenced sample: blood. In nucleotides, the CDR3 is TGTGCCAGCCAACGGGACTACGAGCAGTACTTC. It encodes CASQRDYEQYF.